These 23 T cell receptor beta chains came from one sample sequenced in a study of T cells in Graves' hyperthyroidism and ophthalmopathy. Researchers took RNA transcripts and amplified the TCR beta CDR3 regions from them. HTBI primers were used for first-round RT-PCR of the TCR CDR3. TCRdb reanalysed the multiplex PCR reads using MiXCR and keeps one entry per CDR3 protein. The sample lists about 370,000 distinct CDR3 sequences; 12% to 15% were seen once. The sample was blood. These receptors were obtained from a woman aged 55 to 70 with Graves' ophthalmopathy.

This chain uses TRBV9 with TRBJ2-1; D gene ambiguous. V was cut by 3 bases and J by 2 bases, with 12 bases left in between. Germline CDR1 reads SGDLS; CDR2 reads YYNGEE. The CDR3 consists of 15 residues. In nucleotides, the CDR3 is TGTGCCAGCAGCGAGAAGGCTACCCCCTACAATGAGCAGTTCTTC. This codes for CASSEKATPYNEQFF. Looking up the rest from reference TRBV9 and TRBJ2-1 gives the full variable domain: DSGVTQTPKHLITATGQRVTLRCSPRSGDLSVYWYQQSLDQGLQFLIQYYNGEERAKGNILERFSAQQFPDLHSELNLSSLELGDSALYFCASSEKATPYNEQFFGPGTRLTVL.

V is TRBV25-1 and J is TRBJ1-5, with 8 bases aligning to TRBD1. The germline gives CDR1 MGHDK, CDR2 SYGVNS. With V trimmed by 6 bases and J by 4 bases, 5 bases remained unmatched. The CDR3 totals 14 residues. The DNA of the CDR3 is TGTGCCAGCAGGGAGACAGGGGTTAATCAGCCCCAGCATTTT. This gives the protein CASRETGVNQPQHF.

This clonotype was observed many times. This chain links TRBV12-3 or TRBV12-4 with TRBJ1-3; weak D call: TRBD1 (6 bases). The CDR3 spans 16 residues. V shed 5 bases and J shed 0 bases, with 14 bases lying between them. Here the CDR3 DNA reads TGTGCCAGCAGTCCCTTGGACAGTTTCTCTGGAAACACCATATATTTT. Its protein product is CASSPLDSFSGNTIYF.

The chain employs TRBV7-9 and TRBJ1-1; the match to TRBD1 covers 7 bases. Germline values: CDR1 SEHNR, CDR2 FQNEAQ (reference sequence). The J segment lost 2 bases and the V segment lost 10 bases, leaving 7 bases of the junction unmatched. The CDR3 contains 13 residues. CDR3 amino acids: CATADRPNTEAFF. The DNA of the CDR3 is TGTGCCACTGCGGACAGGCCCAACACTGAAGCTTTCTTT.

This clonotype was counted ten times or more. The gene calls are TRBV12-3 or TRBV12-4 and TRBJ1-4; 8 positions agree with TRBD1. CDR3 length: 17 amino acids. V dropped 3 bases and J dropped 7; count of bases not matched to a gene: 13. CDR3 amino acids: CASSFKSSGQVPEKLFF. CDR3 bases: TGTGCCAGCAGTTTCAAGAGCTCGGGACAGGTACCTGAAAAACTGTTTTTT.

The sample holds one count of this clonotype. The genes are TRBV29-1 and TRBJ1-1, with D tentatively TRBD1 (6 bases). CDR1 SQVTM and CDR2 ANQGSEA come from the germline V gene. The CDR3 consists of 13 residues. Trimming removed 4 bases at V and 0 bases at J, with 9 bases between. CDR3: CSVVTGLNTEAFF. The CDR3 DNA reads as TGCAGCGTTGTTACAGGGTTGAACACTGAAGCTTTCTTT.

This clonotype was counted at least ten times. This chain uses TRBV24-1 with TRBJ2-1; D possibly corresponds to TRBD2 (5 bases). This CDR3 has 17 residues. Trimming took 1 base from V and 0 from J, leaving 12 bases between them. Per the germline V gene, CDR1 is KGHDR and CDR2 is SFDVKD. This CDR3 is CATSDFRGVGSYNEQFF. For the CDR3, the DNA is TGTGCCACCAGTGATTTCCGGGGAGTGGGCTCCTACAATGAGCAGTTCTTC.

In this sample, this clonotype turned up many times. The V gene is TRBV5-1, the J gene TRBJ2-3, with D maybe TRBD1 (6 bases). V was trimmed by 4 bases and J by 0 bases, leaving 15 bases between them. CDR3 size: 16 residues. The germline CDR1 and CDR2 sequences are SGHRS and YFSETQ. CDR3 protein: CASSDSGTPSTDTQYF. CDR3 in DNA: TGCGCCAGCAGCGACTCCGGGACACCGAGCACAGATACGCAGTATTTT. Together with reference TRBV5-1 and TRBJ2-3, the CDR3 gives the full variable domain: KAGVTQTPRYLIKTRGQQVTLSCSPISGHRSVSWYQQTPGQGLQFLFEYFSETQRNKGNFPGRFSGRQFSNSRSEMNVSTLELGDSALYLCASSDSGTPSTDTQYFGPGTRLTVL.

This chain uses TRBV12-3 or TRBV12-4 with TRBJ2-2; D is uncertain. Trimming cost V 4 bases and J 3 bases, with 0 bases left between them. CDR3 length: 11 amino acids. The CDR3, as DNA: TGTGCCAGCAGTTACACCGGGGAGCTGTTTTTT. Protein product: CASSYTGELFF.

Many counts were recorded for this clonotype. This chain links TRBV28 with TRBJ2-6, with TRBD1 matching 8 bases. J gave up 0 bases and V 3 bases, and 4 bases lay outside the gene matches. This CDR3 spans 17 amino acids. Germline lookup yields CDR1 MDHEN and CDR2 SYDVKM. The CDR3 DNA is TGTGCCAGCAGTTTGACAGGGGCGTACTCTGGGGCCAACGTCCTGACTTTC. It encodes CASSLTGAYSGANVLTF.

This clonotype was seen at least ten times. The V gene is TRBV5-1, the J gene TRBJ2-4, with D perhaps given as TRBD1 or TRBD2 (5 bases each). The CDR3 is 17 residues long. Germline loops: CDR1 SGHRS, CDR2 YFSETQ. The V end was cut by 4 bases, the J end by 0 bases, with 17 bases between. The CDR3 loop reads CASSSTRDARAKNIQYF. The CDR3 DNA follows: TGCGCCAGCAGCAGTACTCGGGACGCCAGAGCCAAAAACATTCAGTACTTC.

This clonotype has a handful of counts. CDR3 sequence (DNA): TGCGCCAGCAGCTTAATAACTAGCGGATTGGGCAATGAGCAGTTCTTC. Its translation is CASSLITSGLGNEQFF. The rearrangement links TRBV5-1 to TRBJ2-1; 8 nucleotides match TRBD2. The CDR3 contains 16 residues. The germline CDR1 and CDR2 sequences are SGHRS and YFSETQ. Unmatched junction bases numbered 10, after V lost 2 bases and J lost 6 bases.

This clonotype was seen at least ten times. J is TRBJ1-1 and V is TRBV20-1, with TRBD1 identical over 7 bases. J gave up 1 base and V 2 bases, and 1 base lay outside the gene matches. Germline CDR1 is DFQATT and CDR2 is SNEGSKA (reference sequence). The CDR3 has 13 amino acids. DNA for the CDR3: TGCAGTGCTAGAAGGACAGGGAACACTGAAGCTTTCTTT. Translating gives CSARRTGNTEAFF.

The chain recombines TRBV9 with TRBJ2-5; D assignment may be TRBD1 or TRBD2 (5 bases each). The CDR3 covers 15 residues. Germline loops: CDR1 SGDLS, CDR2 YYNGEE. V gave up 5 bases and J gave up 5 bases, with 19 bases separating them. As DNA, the CDR3 is TGTGCCAGCAGTGGTTTACGGGGCTGGGGGGAGACCCAGTACTTC. It codes for CASSGLRGWGETQYF.

This clonotype came up many times. The J gene is TRBJ2-3, the V gene TRBV6-1; weak D call: TRBD2 (5 bases). The CDR3 extends over 15 amino acids. V was clipped by 5 bases and J by 1 base, with 13 bases between them. Per the germline V gene, CDR1 is MNHNS and CDR2 is SASEGT. The CDR3 reads CASSLSLAGTDTQYF. The CDR3 bases are TGTGCCAGCAGTTTGTCGCTAGCCGGCACAGATACGCAGTATTTT.

This clonotype was found many times. V is TRBV3-1 and J is TRBJ2-1, with D possibly TRBD1 on 6 matching bases. V dropped 3 bases and J dropped 0 bases, with 9 bases sitting between them. This CDR3 comprises 15 residues. Per germline, CDR1 LGHDT and CDR2 YNNKEL (reference sequence). CDR3: CASSQGASSYNEQFF. The CDR3 coding sequence is TGTGCCAGCAGCCAGGGGGCAAGCTCCTACAATGAGCAGTTCTTC.

This clonotype was observed many times. V gene TRBV6-1 combines with J gene TRBJ1-5, with 7 bases that match TRBD1. The junction had 3 bases not matched to a gene; V was cut back by 6 bases and J by 4 bases. The length of the CDR3 is 13 residues. Germline V gene data show CDR1 as MNHNS and CDR2 as SASEGT. The CDR3 reads CASRQQGNQPQHF. The DNA for the CDR3 is TGTGCCAGCAGACAACAGGGGAATCAGCCCCAGCATTTT.

The rearrangement uses TRBV4-1 and TRBJ1-3; D remains unclear. V lost 3 bases and J 4 bases, leaving 13 bases between the germline ends. This CDR3 is 15 amino acids long. Looked up from germline, CDR1 is MGHRA and CDR2 is YSYEKL. The CDR3 region is CASSQTGRPGNTIYF. CDR3 DNA sequence: TGCGCCAGCAGCCAGACTGGTCGTCCGGGAAACACCATATATTTT.

The table lists this clonotype with many counts. The J gene is TRBJ2-3, the V gene TRBV6-1, with a tentative D call TRBD2 (7 bases). Germline CDR1 reads MNHNS; CDR2 reads SASEGT. The V and J ends lost 7 bases and 4 bases respectively, with 24 bases between them. The CDR3 covers 17 residues. CDR3 sequence reads: CASKNGGLETKADTQYF. DNA of the CDR3: TGTGCCAGCAAAAACGGGGGGCTTGAGACTAAGGCAGATACGCAGTATTTT.

In the case of this clonotype: A read error is possible here, since a much larger clone lies one base away. V gene TRBV6-1 combines with J gene TRBJ2-7; D possibly corresponds to TRBD2 (5 bases). Germline CDR1 MNHNS, CDR2 SASEGT. The CDR3 contains 14 residues. The CDR3 loop reads CAISERDSDCEQYF. DNA of the CDR3: TGTGCCATCAGTGAACGGGATTCCGACTGCGAGCAGTACTTC.

With respect to this clonotype: A much more abundant neighbour one base away suggests this may be a read error. This chain connects TRBV27 to TRBJ2-1, with D perhaps assigned TRBD1 or TRBD2 (7 bases each). V dropped 6 bases and J dropped 6 bases, with 15 bases sitting between them. The germline gives CDR1 MNHEY, CDR2 SMNVEV (reference sequence). There are 14 residues in the CDR3. As DNA, the CDR3 is TGTGCCAGCAGCCGCAGGGGGGGGGTCAATGAGCAGTTCTTC. This translates into CASSRRGGVNEQFF.

The CDR3 bases are TGTGCCAGCAGTCCATGGGGACTTAGTAATGAGCAGTTCTTC. Protein: CASSPWGLSNEQFF. V and J are TRBV28 and TRBJ2-1, with D tentatively TRBD2 (6 bases). The germline V and J ends were trimmed by 5 bases and 7 bases, with 15 bases remaining between them. Germline CDR1 and CDR2: MDHEN and SYDVKM. CDR3 length: 14 amino acids. Using reference TRBV28 and TRBJ2-1 for the parts outside the CDR3, the full variable domain is DVKVTQSSRYLVKRTGEKVFLECVQDMDHENMFWYRQDPGLGLRLIYFSYDVKMKEKGDIPEGYSVSREKKERFSLILESASTNQTSMYLCASSPWGLSNEQFFGPGTRLTVL.

The chain is built from TRBV15 and TRBJ2-3; TRBD2 aligns across 13 bases. Germline V gene lookup returns CDR1 LNHNV and CDR2 YYDKDF (reference sequence). CDR3 size: 15 residues. Unmatched junction bases numbered 4, after V lost 5 bases and J lost 5 bases. The DNA of the CDR3 is TGTGCCACCAGCCCGCGGACTAGCGGGGGAGATACGCAGTATTTT. It translates to CATSPRTSGGDTQYF.